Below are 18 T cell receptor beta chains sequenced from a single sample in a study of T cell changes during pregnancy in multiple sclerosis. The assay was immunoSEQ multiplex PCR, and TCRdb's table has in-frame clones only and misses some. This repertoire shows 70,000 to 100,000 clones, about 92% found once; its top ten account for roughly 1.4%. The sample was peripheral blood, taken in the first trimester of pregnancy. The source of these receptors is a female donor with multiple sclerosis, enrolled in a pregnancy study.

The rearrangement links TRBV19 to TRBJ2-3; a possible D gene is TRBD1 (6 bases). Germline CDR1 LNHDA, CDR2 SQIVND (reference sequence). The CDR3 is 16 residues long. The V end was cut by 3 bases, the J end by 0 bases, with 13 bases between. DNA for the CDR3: TGTGCCAGTAGTATTCATAGTAGGGGGAGCACAGATACGCAGTATTTT. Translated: CASSIHSRGSTDTQYF. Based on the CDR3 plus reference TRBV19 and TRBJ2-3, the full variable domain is DGGITQSPKYLFRKEGQNVTLSCEQNLNHDAMYWYRQDPGQGLRLIYYSQIVNDFQKGDIAEGYSVSREKKESFPLTVTSAQKNPTAFYLCASSIHSRGSTDTQYFGPGTRLTVL.

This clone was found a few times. DNA for the CDR3: TGTGCCAGCAGGTACGACAGGACCAACACTGAAGCTTTCTTT. Protein sequence: CASRYDRTNTEAFF. The J gene is TRBJ1-1, the V gene TRBV2; possibly TRBD1 for D (6 bases). The length of the CDR3 is 14 residues. V lost 6 bases and J 2 bases, leaving 13 bases between the germline ends. CDR1 is SNHLY, CDR2 FYNNEI, per germline.

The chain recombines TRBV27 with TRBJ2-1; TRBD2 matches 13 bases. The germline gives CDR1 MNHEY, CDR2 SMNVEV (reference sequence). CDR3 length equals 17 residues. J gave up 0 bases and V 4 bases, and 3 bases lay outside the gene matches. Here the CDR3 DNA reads TGTGCCAGCAGTTCGACTAGCGGGAGGAGCTCCTACAATGAGCAGTTCTTC. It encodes CASSSTSGRSSYNEQFF.

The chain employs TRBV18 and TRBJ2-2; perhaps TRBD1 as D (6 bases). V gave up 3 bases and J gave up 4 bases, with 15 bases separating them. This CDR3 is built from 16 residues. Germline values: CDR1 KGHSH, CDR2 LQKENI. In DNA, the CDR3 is TGTGCCAGCTCACCGTTAGGACAGATTTTCACCGGGGAGCTGTTTTTT. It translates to CASSPLGQIFTGELFF.

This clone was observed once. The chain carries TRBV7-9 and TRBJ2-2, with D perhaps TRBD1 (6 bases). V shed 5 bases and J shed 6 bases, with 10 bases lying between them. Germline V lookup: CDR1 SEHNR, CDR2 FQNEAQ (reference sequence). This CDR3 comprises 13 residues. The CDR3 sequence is CASSRGQSGELFF. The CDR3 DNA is TGTGCCAGCAGCCGCGGACAGTCCGGGGAGCTGTTTTTT.

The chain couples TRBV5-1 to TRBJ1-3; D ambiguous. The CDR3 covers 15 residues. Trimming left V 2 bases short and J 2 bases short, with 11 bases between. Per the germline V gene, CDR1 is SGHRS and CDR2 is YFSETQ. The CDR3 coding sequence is TGCGCCAGCAGCTTCGGTCCGTCCGCTGGAAACACCATATATTTT. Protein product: CASSFGPSAGNTIYF.

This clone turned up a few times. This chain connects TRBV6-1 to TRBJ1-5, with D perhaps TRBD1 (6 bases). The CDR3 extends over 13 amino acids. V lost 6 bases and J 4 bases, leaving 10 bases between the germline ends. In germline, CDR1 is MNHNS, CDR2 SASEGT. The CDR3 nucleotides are TGTGCCAGCAGGATCCAGGGGAATCAGCCCCAGCATTTT. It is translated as CASRIQGNQPQHF.

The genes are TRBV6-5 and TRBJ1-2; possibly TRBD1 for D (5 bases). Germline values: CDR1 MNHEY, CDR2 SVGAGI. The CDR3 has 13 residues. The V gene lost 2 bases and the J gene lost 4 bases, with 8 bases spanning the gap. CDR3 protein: CASSYPDSYGYTF. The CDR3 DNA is TGTGCCAGCAGTTACCCAGACAGCTATGGCTACACCTTC.

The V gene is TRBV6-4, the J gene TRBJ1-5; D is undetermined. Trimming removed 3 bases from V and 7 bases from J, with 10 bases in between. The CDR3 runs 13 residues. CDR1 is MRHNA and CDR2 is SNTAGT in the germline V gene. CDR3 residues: CASSEVPGQPQHF. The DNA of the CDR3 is TGTGCCAGCAGTGAGGTGCCGGGGCAGCCCCAGCATTTT.

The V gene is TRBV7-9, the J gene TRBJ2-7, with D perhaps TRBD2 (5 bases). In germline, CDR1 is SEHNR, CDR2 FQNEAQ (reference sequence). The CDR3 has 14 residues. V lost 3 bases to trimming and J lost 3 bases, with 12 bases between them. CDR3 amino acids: CASSFALGVYEQYF. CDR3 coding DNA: TGTGCCAGCAGCTTCGCCCTCGGGGTCTACGAGCAGTACTTC. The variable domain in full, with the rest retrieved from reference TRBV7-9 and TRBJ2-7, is DTGVSQNPRHKITKRGQNVTFRCDPISEHNRLYWYRQTLGQGPEFLTYFQNEAQLEKSRLLSDRFSAERPKGSFSTLEIQRTEQGDSAMYLCASSFALGVYEQYFGPGTRLTVT.

CDR3 sequence reads: CASSPDRGYEQYF. The CDR3, as DNA: TGCGCCAGCAGCCCGGACAGGGGGTACGAGCAGTACTTC. The rearrangement joins TRBV5-1 to TRBJ2-7, with 10 bases fitting TRBD1. Germline V gene lookup returns CDR1 SGHRS and CDR2 YFSETQ. The CDR3 is 13 amino acids. Losses at the gene ends were 4 bases for V and 4 bases for J; bases not matched to a gene: 2.

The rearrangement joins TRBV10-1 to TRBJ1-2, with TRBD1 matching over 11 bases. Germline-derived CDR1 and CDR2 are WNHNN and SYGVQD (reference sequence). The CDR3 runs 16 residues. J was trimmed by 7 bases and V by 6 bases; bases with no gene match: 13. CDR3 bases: TGCGCCAGCAGCGGACTTGGACAGGGGGCGCTTCTTGGCTACACCTTC. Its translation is CASSGLGQGALLGYTF.

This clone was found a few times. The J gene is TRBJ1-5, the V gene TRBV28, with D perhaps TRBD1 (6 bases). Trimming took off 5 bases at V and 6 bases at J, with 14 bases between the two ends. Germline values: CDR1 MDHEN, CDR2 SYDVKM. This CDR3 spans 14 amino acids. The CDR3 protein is CASSLRGGGQPQHF. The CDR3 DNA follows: TGTGCCAGCAGTCTAAGGGGGGGAGGTCAGCCCCAGCATTTT.

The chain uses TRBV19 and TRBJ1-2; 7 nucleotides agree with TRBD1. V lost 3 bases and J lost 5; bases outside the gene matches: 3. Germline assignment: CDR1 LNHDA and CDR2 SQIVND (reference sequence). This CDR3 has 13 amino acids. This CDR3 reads CASSITGEYGYTF. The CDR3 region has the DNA TGTGCCAGTAGTATCACAGGGGAATATGGCTACACCTTC.

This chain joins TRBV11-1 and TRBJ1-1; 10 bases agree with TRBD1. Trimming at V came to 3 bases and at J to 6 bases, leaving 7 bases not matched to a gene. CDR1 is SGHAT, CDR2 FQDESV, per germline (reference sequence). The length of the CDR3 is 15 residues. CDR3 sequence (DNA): TGTGCCAGCAGCTTTGCGCGACAGGGGGCAGCTGAAGCTTTCTTT. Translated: CASSFARQGAAEAFF.

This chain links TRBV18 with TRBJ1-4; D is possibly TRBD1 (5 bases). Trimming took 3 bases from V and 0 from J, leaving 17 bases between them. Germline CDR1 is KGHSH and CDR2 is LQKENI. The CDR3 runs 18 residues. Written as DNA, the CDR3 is TGTGCCAGCTCACCCCCTGGGGAAGGGACTGCAACTAATGAAAAACTGTTTTTT. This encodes CASSPPGEGTATNEKLFF.

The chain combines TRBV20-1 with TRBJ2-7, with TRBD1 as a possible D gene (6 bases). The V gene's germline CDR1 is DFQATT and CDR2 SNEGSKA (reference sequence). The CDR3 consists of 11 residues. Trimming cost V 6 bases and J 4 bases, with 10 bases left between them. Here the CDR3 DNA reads TGCAGTGCGACTACAGGGTACGAGCAGTACTTC. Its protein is CSATTGYEQYF.

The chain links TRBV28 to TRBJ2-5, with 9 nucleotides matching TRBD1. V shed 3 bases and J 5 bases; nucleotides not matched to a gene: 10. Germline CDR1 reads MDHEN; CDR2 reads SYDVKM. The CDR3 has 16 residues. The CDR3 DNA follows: TGTGCCAGCAGTTTGACTCAACAGGGGGCCGGGGAGACCCAGTACTTC. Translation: CASSLTQQGAGETQYF.